These 27 T cell receptor beta chains came from one sample sequenced in a study of cytomegalovirus exposure and HLA in healthy donors (dated by TCRdb to the late 2010s). The library was produced with the immunoSEQ multiplex PCR assay. For the multiplex PCR, a mixture combining 60 forward primers for TCR Vbeta segments and 13 reverse primers for TCR Jbeta segments was used. TCRdb took this table from immuneACCESS and kept in-frame rearrangements with V and J called. Such tables lack part of the clones; where checked against another copy, unresolved V genes explain under half of the gap, and the rest is unexplained. A total of about 150,000 clones appear in this sample, 60% to 85% of them only once. The top ten constitute approximately 6.9% of the sample. Material for sequencing was PBMCs. The origin of the receptors is a woman in her 40s in good health and CMV-seropositive.

The genes are TRBV30 and TRBJ1-5, with 9 bases lining up with TRBD1. CDR3 length equals 16 residues. Germline assignment: CDR1 GTSNPN and CDR2 SVGIG (reference sequence). V was pared by 5 bases and J by 0 bases, with 8 bases of the junction left unmatched. The CDR3 sequence is CAWGTGKGYSNQPQHF. As DNA, the CDR3 is TGTGCCTGGGGGACAGGGAAGGGTTATAGCAATCAGCCCCAGCATTTT.

The sample holds a few counts of this clone. V gene TRBV7-2 combines with J gene TRBJ2-3; TRBD2 aligns across 12 bases. This CDR3 has 15 residues. Germline CDR1 is SGHTA and CDR2 is FQGNSA. Germline trimming cut 2 bases from V and 4 bases from J; bases unmatched to any gene: 1. This CDR3 is CASSLRTSGADTQYF. CDR3 sequence (DNA): TGTGCCAGCAGCTTAAGGACTAGCGGGGCAGATACGCAGTATTTT.

The sample holds a few counts of this clone. The chain joins TRBV7-6 to TRBJ2-5, with 8 bases that match TRBD1. CDR1 is SGHVS, CDR2 FNYEAQ, per germline. CDR3 size: 13 residues. V was pared by 4 bases and J by 5 bases, with 3 bases of the junction left unmatched. Here the CDR3 DNA reads TGTGCCAGCAGCTCAGGGGGCCGGGAGACCCAGTACTTC. Protein product: CASSSGGRETQYF. The variable domain in full, completed from reference TRBV7-6 and TRBJ2-5, reads GAGVSQSPRYKVTKRGQDVALRCDPISGHVSLYWYRQALGQGPEFLTYFNYEAQQDKSGLPNDRFSAERPEGSISTLTIQRTEQRDSAMYRCASSSGGRETQYFGPGTRLLVL.

The V call is TRBV5-1, the J call TRBJ2-3; 8 bases match TRBD2. This CDR3 is built from 14 residues. J lost 0 bases, V lost 5 bases, and 2 bases had no gene match. Germline V gene lookup returns CDR1 SGHRS and CDR2 YFSETQ. CDR3 nucleotide sequence: TGCGCCAGCAGGAGCGGGGGCAGCACAGATACGCAGTATTTT. Encoded protein: CASRSGGSTDTQYF.

V gene TRBV2 combines with J gene TRBJ2-1, with TRBD1 identical over 9 bases. The germline V gene has CDR1 SNHLY and CDR2 FYNNEI. The CDR3 totals 15 residues. V shed 4 bases and J 4 bases; nucleotides not matched to a gene: 5. The DNA for the CDR3 is TGTGCCAGCAGTGTTACAGGGGGCATTTACAATGAGCAGTTCTTC. This codes for CASSVTGGIYNEQFF. Looking up the rest from reference TRBV2 and TRBJ2-1 gives the full variable domain: EPEVTQTPSHQVTQMGQEVILRCVPISNHLYFYWYRQILGQKVEFLVSFYNNEISEKSEIFDDQFSVERPDGSNFTLKIRSTKLEDSAMYFCASSVTGGIYNEQFFGPGTRLTVL.

This chain links TRBV19 with TRBJ2-6; 7 bases fit TRBD1. J lost 2 bases, V lost 4 bases, and 5 bases had no gene match. Germline V gene lookup returns CDR1 LNHDA and CDR2 SQIVND (reference sequence). There are 16 residues in the CDR3. The chain's CDR3 is CASSRTGLAGANVLTF. In DNA form, the CDR3 reads TGTGCCAGTAGTAGGACAGGCCTGGCTGGGGCCAACGTCCTGACTTTC.

The V and J genes are TRBV7-3 and TRBJ2-3, with a possible D match to TRBD2 (5 bases). The CDR3 sequence is 13 residues long. V was cut by 5 bases and J by 2 bases, with 8 bases left in between. CDR1 SGHTA and CDR2 FQGTGA come from the germline V gene. The CDR3 nucleotides are TGTGCCAGCAGCAGACTAATCACAGATACGCAGTATTTT. Its protein is CASSRLITDTQYF.

This clone was counted between two and nine times. This chain links TRBV10-3 with TRBJ1-1; 7 bases are a match to TRBD1. CDR3 size: 13 residues. The J segment lost 1 base and the V segment lost 7 bases, leaving 3 bases of the junction unmatched. The germline gives CDR1 ENHRY, CDR2 SYGVKD. The CDR3 DNA is TGTGCCATCAACGGACAGGAGAACACTGAAGCTTTCTTT. Its translation: CAINGQENTEAFF.

This clone has only a few counts. CDR3 region: CASSVGGGGGVSTEAFF. The CDR3 DNA is TGTGCCAGCAGCGTAGGAGGGGGTGGGGGCGTCAGCACTGAAGCTTTCTTT. V and J are TRBV9 and TRBJ1-1; tentative D call: TRBD1 (6 bases). The V end lost 0 bases, the J end lost 4 bases, and 19 bases lay between the germline ends. Per the germline V gene, CDR1 is SGDLS and CDR2 is YYNGEE. CDR3 length: 17 amino acids.

This clone was picked up one time. Additional DNA sequences in this sample encode the identical CDR3. J is TRBJ2-7 and V is TRBV2, with D perhaps matching TRBD2 (6 bases). V dropped 8 bases and J dropped 2 bases, with 13 bases sitting between them. The CDR3 is 13 amino acids. Germline CDR1 and CDR2: SNHLY and FYNNEI. CDR3 amino acids: CASAAGQAYEQYF. The CDR3 nucleotides are TGTGCCAGCGCGGCGGGGCAGGCCTACGAGCAGTACTTC.

The rearrangement joins TRBV6-5 to TRBJ1-1; TRBD1 matches at 9 bases. CDR1 and CDR2 from the germline V gene are MNHEY and SVGAGI. This CDR3 region has 15 residues. J was trimmed by 0 bases and V by 6 bases; bases with no gene match: 5. As DNA, the CDR3 is TGTGCCAGCAGGGGACAGGGATCAATGAACACTGAAGCTTTCTTT. This sequence encodes CASRGQGSMNTEAFF.

This clone was counted a single time. The chain recombines TRBV6-6 with TRBJ2-1; weak D call: TRBD1 (6 bases). Germline loops: CDR1 MNHNY, CDR2 SVGAGI (reference sequence). The ends were cut back, 5 bases at V and 8 bases at J, with 7 bases in the middle. This CDR3 comprises 11 residues. As DNA, the CDR3 is TGTGCCAGCAGTACAGGGTATGAGCAGTTCTTC. As protein: CASSTGYEQFF.

The chain has TRBV2 and TRBJ2-5; TRBD2 might be the D (5 bases). There are 13 residues in the CDR3. V lost 6 bases, J lost 1 base, and 9 bases lay in between. The V gene's germline CDR1 is SNHLY and CDR2 FYNNEI. The CDR3 bases are TGTGCCAGCAGGGGTGGACTCCAAGAGACCCAGTACTTC. Residues: CASRGGLQETQYF.

This clone occurred a few times. Here the CDR3 DNA reads TGTGCCAGCAGCTCCCAGGGGGCTCTTTCACCCCTCCACTTT. Amino acid sequence: CASSSQGALSPLHF. The V and J genes are TRBV9 and TRBJ1-6; 8 bases are a match to TRBD1. The junction had 6 bases not matched to a gene; V was cut back by 4 bases and J by 9 bases. From germline, CDR1 is SGDLS and CDR2 YYNGEE. The CDR3 spans 14 residues.

The chain uses TRBV12-5 and TRBJ2-7; possible D gene TRBD1, 5 bases. The CDR3 loop spans 13 amino acids. Germline loops: CDR1 LGHNT, CDR2 FRNRAP. Trimming took off 7 bases at V and 3 bases at J, with 13 bases between the two ends. The CDR3 region is CASEGFGNYEQYF. The CDR3, as DNA: TGTGCTAGTGAGGGGTTCGGTAACTACGAGCAGTACTTC. Using reference TRBV12-5 and TRBJ2-7 for the parts outside the CDR3, the full variable domain is DARVTQTPRHKVTEMGQEVTMRCQPILGHNTVFWYRQTMMQGLELLAYFRNRAPLDDSGMPKDRFSAEMPDATLATLKIQPSEPRDSAVYFCASEGFGNYEQYFGPGTRLTVT.

The chain has TRBV6-5 and TRBJ2-7; no clear D gene. The germline V gene encodes CDR1 MNHEY and CDR2 SVGAGI. The CDR3 runs 15 residues. V was cut by 6 bases and J by 0 bases, with 15 bases left in between. CDR3 nucleotides: TGTGCCAGCAGGACGAGCGCGGTGAGCTCCTACGAGCAGTACTTC. It is translated as CASRTSAVSSYEQYF.

The chain uses TRBV4-1 and TRBJ2-7, with 8 nucleotides matching TRBD2. The CDR3 has 16 residues. V lost 1 base, J lost 2 bases, and 7 bases stayed unmatched. The germline gives CDR1 MGHRA, CDR2 YSYEKL. The CDR3, as DNA: TGCGCCAGCAGCCAAGCTTACGGACTAGCCGCCTACGAGCAGTACTTC. This gives the protein CASSQAYGLAAYEQYF.

CDR3 DNA sequence: TGTGCCAGCCCGGGACAGATGAACACTGAAGCTTTCTTT. Amino acid sequence: CASPGQMNTEAFF. The rearrangement joins TRBV6-5 to TRBJ1-1; 7 bases match TRBD1. V lost 8 bases, J lost 0 bases, and 3 bases stayed unmatched. CDR1 and CDR2 from the germline V gene are MNHEY and SVGAGI. The CDR3 is 13 residues long.

This clone was observed a single time. The chain recombines TRBV6-1 with TRBJ1-1, with 9 bases that match TRBD1. The junction had 6 bases not matched to a gene; V was cut back by 0 bases and J by 10 bases. CDR1 and CDR2 (germline): MNHNS, SASEGT. The CDR3 covers 14 residues. This CDR3 is CASSEAEQGASAFF. Written as DNA, the CDR3 is TGTGCCAGCAGTGAAGCGGAACAGGGGGCCTCAGCTTTCTTT.

This clone was observed a few times. V gene TRBV5-1 combines with J gene TRBJ2-2; possibly TRBD1 for D (6 bases). The CDR3 has 14 amino acids. Germline lookup yields CDR1 SGHRS and CDR2 YFSETQ. V lost 7 bases, J lost 2 bases, and 12 bases lay in between. The CDR3 DNA reads TGCGCCAGCTCTGGGACAATCAACACCGGGGAGCTGTTTTTT. Translation: CASSGTINTGELFF.

In this sample, this clone turned up a few times. This chain's CDR3 is CASSLVGTGPYEQYF. CDR3 nucleotide sequence: TGTGCCAGCAGCTTAGTGGGGACAGGACCCTACGAGCAGTACTTC. J is TRBJ2-7 and V is TRBV7-9; 8 bases map to TRBD1. V dropped 1 base and J dropped 2; count of bases not matched to a gene: 4. Germline CDR1 SEHNR, CDR2 FQNEAQ (reference sequence). The CDR3 length is 15 residues. The full variable domain, with the rest looked up from reference TRBV7-9 and TRBJ2-7, is DTGVSQNPRHKITKRGQNVTFRCDPISEHNRLYWYRQTLGQGPEFLTYFQNEAQLEKSRLLSDRFSAERPKGSFSTLEIQRTEQGDSAMYLCASSLVGTGPYEQYFGPGTRLTVT.

The rearrangement links TRBV5-5 to TRBJ2-7; 13 bases agree with TRBD2. The CDR3 is 18 amino acids. Germline V CDR1 and CDR2: SGHKS, YYEKEE (reference sequence). The ends lost 3 bases at V and 2 bases at J; junction bases unmatched: 11. The CDR3 DNA sequence: TGTGCCAGCAGCTCCCTAGAAAAACTAGCGGGGGGGACCTACGAGCAGTACTTC. It yields the protein CASSSLEKLAGGTYEQYF. Looking up the rest from reference TRBV5-5 and TRBJ2-7 gives the full variable domain: DAGVTQSPTHLIKTRGQQVTLRCSPISGHKSVSWYQQVLGQGPQFIFQYYEKEERGRGNFPDRFSARQFPNYSSELNVNALLLGDSALYLCASSSLEKLAGGTYEQYFGPGTRLTVT.

The CDR3 region has the DNA TGTGCCAGCAAACCCTTTAGCGGTAGCTCCTACGAGCAGTACTTC. Translated: CASKPFSGSSYEQYF. The rearrangement links TRBV27 to TRBJ2-7, with D perhaps TRBD2 (6 bases). Trimming cost V 7 bases and J 0 bases, with 16 bases left between them. Germline V gene sequence: CDR1 MNHEY, CDR2 SMNVEV (reference sequence). The CDR3 extends over 15 amino acids.

The chain employs TRBV2 and TRBJ1-1; the D is unclear. This CDR3 has 14 residues. Germline V gene data show CDR1 as SNHLY and CDR2 as FYNNEI. Trimming removed 5 bases at V and 1 base at J, with 11 bases between. The CDR3 protein is CASSPLTPNTEAFF. In DNA form, the CDR3 reads TGTGCCAGCAGTCCTCTGACACCGAACACTGAAGCTTTCTTT. Full variable domain (remainder filled in from reference TRBV2 and TRBJ1-1): EPEVTQTPSHQVTQMGQEVILRCVPISNHLYFYWYRQILGQKVEFLVSFYNNEISEKSEIFDDQFSVERPDGSNFTLKIRSTKLEDSAMYFCASSPLTPNTEAFFGQGTRLTVV.

The chain uses TRBV7-9 and TRBJ2-5; D is undetermined. V was pared by 3 bases and J by 0 bases, with 5 bases between. The V gene's germline CDR1 is SEHNR and CDR2 FQNEAQ (reference sequence). This CDR3 has 13 residues. In nucleotides, the CDR3 is TGTGCCAGCAGCTTGCGCAACCAAGAGACCCAGTACTTC. Residues: CASSLRNQETQYF.

V usage is TRBV19 and J usage is TRBJ2-7, with 7 bases aligning to TRBD1. The germline V gene has CDR1 LNHDA and CDR2 SQIVND (reference sequence). The V gene end was trimmed by 6 bases and the J gene end by 2 bases; junction bases not matched to a gene: 10. The CDR3 spans 15 residues. The CDR3 DNA is TGTGCCAGTAGCCACCTATGGGACAGCACCTACGAGCAGTACTTC. The encoded protein is CASSHLWDSTYEQYF.

In DNA, the CDR3 is TGTGCCAGCAGCCGTGACATGTGGGTCTACAATGAGCAGTTCTTC. Translating gives CASSRDMWVYNEQFF. The chain is built from TRBV5-4 and TRBJ2-1; D is unresolved. Germline CDR1 is SGHNT and CDR2 is YYREEE (reference sequence). V lost 4 bases, J lost 3 bases, and 14 bases lay in between. This CDR3 spans 15 amino acids.